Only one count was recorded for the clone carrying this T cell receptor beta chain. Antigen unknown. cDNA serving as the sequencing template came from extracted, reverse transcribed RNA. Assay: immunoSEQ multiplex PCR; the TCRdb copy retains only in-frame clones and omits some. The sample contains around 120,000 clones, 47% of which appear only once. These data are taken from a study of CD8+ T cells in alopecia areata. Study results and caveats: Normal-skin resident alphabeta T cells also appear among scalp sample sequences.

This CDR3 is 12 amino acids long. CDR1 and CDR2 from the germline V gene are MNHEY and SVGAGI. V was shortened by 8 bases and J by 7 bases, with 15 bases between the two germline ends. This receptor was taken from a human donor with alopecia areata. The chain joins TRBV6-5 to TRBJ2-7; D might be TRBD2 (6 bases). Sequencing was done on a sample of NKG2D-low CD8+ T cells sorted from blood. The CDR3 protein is CASSGTRGEQYF. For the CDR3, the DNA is TGTGCCAGCTCAGGGACTCGAGGAGAGCAGTACTTC.